The present entry profiles one TCR beta chain with its context. Its antigen is currently unknown. It was with 60 Vbeta and 13 Jbeta primers that the PCR ran. Authors' data handling: The authors later counted around 80 million unique TCR beta chains, some 12 million of them shared. The data were produced by immunoSEQ multiplex PCR, yet TCRdb's version contains in-frame clones alone and is incomplete. The V and J calls and clone size were taken over from that table, and D and trimming were inferred from the DNA. The data show about 190,000 clones, with more than 65% seen just once and approximately 3.8% held by the top ten. This record comes from a study of cytomegalovirus exposure and HLA in healthy donors. The V and J ends lost 1 base and 2 bases respectively, with 18 bases between them. Germline assignment: CDR1 LNHDA and CDR2 SQIVND (reference sequence). The CDR3 is made up of 17 amino acids. General study results and limits: Available immune exposure information covered CMV serostatus only. It has been reported that TCR beta sequences accurately predicted the HLA-A and HLA-B alleles of most subjects. At a 0.05 false discovery rate, a later analysis found around 17,000 TCR beta sequences to be associated with HLA alleles.

This sequence originates from a man in his fifties in good health and CMV-seronegative. The V call is TRBV19, the J call TRBJ2-7; tentative D call: TRBD2 (7 bases). The sequenced material came from PBMCs. CDR3 bases: TGTGCCAGTAGTATAGGCACCGAGGGGGGGCACCCCTACGAGCAGTACTTC. Encoded protein: CASSIGTEGGHPYEQYF.